One and the same sample provided the 30 T cell receptor beta chains below, sequenced in a study of T cells in Graves' hyperthyroidism and ophthalmopathy. Amplified regions were TCR beta CDR3 sequences from RNA transcripts. A first-round RT-PCR of the TCR CDR3 used the HTBI primer set. Each CDR3 protein is one row after TCRdb ran MiXCR on the multiplex PCR reads. Among over 120,000 distinct CDR3 sequences listed, roughly a fifth were seen once. The sequencing input was blood. These receptors originate from a woman aged 50 to 60 with Graves' hyperthyroidism that later progressed to Graves' ophthalmopathy.

This clonotype was observed at least ten times. This chain connects TRBV7-2 to TRBJ2-5; possible D gene TRBD1, 6 bases. This CDR3 region has 12 residues. Trimming removed 5 bases from V and 8 bases from J, with 12 bases in between. The V gene's germline CDR1 is SGHTA and CDR2 FQGNSA. The CDR3 reads CASSAPGATQYF. CDR3 sequence (DNA): TGTGCCAGCAGCGCGCCAGGGGCCACCCAGTACTTC.

Ten or more counts support this clonotype. The chain recombines TRBV6-5 with TRBJ2-5; 8 nucleotides line up with TRBD2. The CDR3 has 19 residues. V lost 0 bases and J lost 3; bases outside the gene matches: 15. Germline V CDR1 and CDR2: MNHEY, SVGAGI. The CDR3 bases are TGTGCCAGCAGTTACTCGATGGGTAGCGGGACGTACCGAGAAGAGACCCAGTACTTC. This sequence encodes CASSYSMGSGTYREETQYF.

This clonotype was seen many times. The V gene is TRBV5-5, the J gene TRBJ1-2, with D possibly being TRBD1 (6 bases). The CDR3 is 13 amino acids. Trimming pared 0 bases from V and 3 bases from J, leaving 6 bases between. The V gene's germline CDR1 is SGHKS and CDR2 YYEKEE (reference sequence). The CDR3 is CASSLGTDYGYTF. Here the CDR3 DNA reads TGTGCCAGCAGCTTGGGGACAGACTATGGCTACACCTTC.

This clonotype has at least ten counts. The CDR3 loop is CASSLFGSSDQPQHF. The CDR3 bases are TGTGCCAGCAGTTTATTTGGCAGCTCGGATCAGCCCCAGCATTTT. The chain combines TRBV27 with TRBJ1-5; D is unclear. V shed 1 base and J shed 5 bases, with 12 bases lying between them. The germline V gene has CDR1 MNHEY and CDR2 SMNVEV (reference sequence). CDR3 size: 15 residues.

The chain carries TRBV7-2 and TRBJ2-1; 7 bases agree with TRBD2. The V segment lost 6 bases and the J segment 2 bases; nucleotides outside the gene matches: 10. Germline CDR1 is SGHTA and CDR2 is FQGNSA. CDR3 length: 16 amino acids. This chain's CDR3 is CASSRYTSATYNEQFF. The CDR3 DNA reads as TGTGCCAGCAGTCGATACACTAGCGCGACCTACAATGAGCAGTTCTTC. Drawing the rest from reference TRBV7-2 and TRBJ2-1, the complete variable domain is GAGVSQSPSNKVTEKGKDVELRCDPISGHTALYWYRQSLGQGLEFLIYFQGNSAPDKSGLPSDRFSAERTGGSVSTLTIQRTQQEDSAVYLCASSRYTSATYNEQFFGPGTRLTVL.

This clonotype was found once. The chain uses TRBV4-1 and TRBJ2-7, with TRBD2 matching over 8 bases. Losses at the gene ends were 2 bases for V and 6 bases for J; bases not matched to a gene: 9. Germline V gene data show CDR1 as MGHRA and CDR2 as YSYEKL. This CDR3 is built from 15 residues. The CDR3 spells CASSQSGGGAGEQYF. The CDR3 nucleotides are TGCGCCAGCAGCCAATCGGGGGGGGGTGCTGGCGAGCAGTACTTC.

The V call is TRBV27, the J call TRBJ2-1, with 9 bases identical to TRBD2. Germline CDR1 is MNHEY and CDR2 is SMNVEV (reference sequence). This CDR3 is 15 amino acids long. V was pared by 5 bases and J by 7 bases, with 9 bases of the junction left unmatched. CDR3 sequence reads: CASSGRTSAGNEQFF. The CDR3 bases are TGTGCCAGCAGTGGGCGGACTAGCGCCGGGAATGAGCAGTTCTTC.

Many counts were recorded for this clonotype. This chain connects TRBV18 to TRBJ2-7; D ambiguous. The CDR3 is 12 residues long. Germline V CDR1 and CDR2: KGHSH, LQKENI. V was cut by 2 bases and J by 3 bases, with 5 bases left in between. In DNA form, the CDR3 reads TGTGCCAGCTCACCAGCCAGCTACGAGCAGTACTTC. Amino acid sequence: CASSPASYEQYF.

This clonotype was recorded at least ten times. V usage is TRBV28 and J usage is TRBJ2-7; D gene uncertain. Germline CDR1 reads MDHEN; CDR2 reads SYDVKM. V was trimmed by 3 bases and J by 4 bases, leaving 13 bases between them. The CDR3 has 14 amino acids. In DNA, the CDR3 is TGTGCCAGCAGTTTGGACCGACCCCCTTACGAGCAGTACTTC. It encodes CASSLDRPPYEQYF.

The chain has TRBV28 and TRBJ2-7, with 10 bases identical to TRBD1. Trimming cost V 6 bases and J 2 bases; bases outside gene matches: 7. Germline V gene lookup returns CDR1 MDHEN and CDR2 SYDVKM. This CDR3 contains 15 residues. The CDR3 protein is CASSQAGTGAYEQYV. The DNA of the CDR3 is TGTGCCAGCAGCCAGGCCGGGACAGGGGCCTACGAGCAGTACGTC.

The J gene is TRBJ2-7, the V gene TRBV19; TRBD1 is a possible D gene (5 bases). V was trimmed by 1 base and J by 5 bases, leaving 12 bases between them. The CDR3 runs 14 residues. The germline V gene encodes CDR1 LNHDA and CDR2 SQIVND (reference sequence). Written as DNA, the CDR3 is TGTGCCAGTAGTATAGTACCAGGGTATCACGAGCAGTACTTC. This gives the protein CASSIVPGYHEQYF.

The V call is TRBV14, the J call TRBJ1-1; tentative D call: TRBD1 (5 bases). The CDR3 is 15 residues long. V was clipped by 2 bases and J by 0 bases, with 10 bases between them. Germline V gene lookup returns CDR1 SGHDN and CDR2 FVKESK. DNA of the CDR3: TGTGCCAGCAGCCAAAACCCCAGGGTGAACACTGAAGCTTTCTTT. It is translated as CASSQNPRVNTEAFF.

The chain uses TRBV6-2 or TRBV6-3 and TRBJ2-1; 13 bases are shared with TRBD2. Trimming took 6 bases from V and 2 from J; bases not matched to a gene: 10. Germline V gene data show CDR1 as MNHEY and CDR2 as SVGEGT. This CDR3 contains 18 residues. The CDR3 protein is CASSKLAGGPHPYNEQFF. Here the CDR3 DNA reads TGTGCCAGCAGCAAACTAGCGGGGGGGCCGCATCCCTACAATGAGCAGTTCTTC.

This rearrangement joins TRBV2 to TRBJ2-2; 9 positions agree with TRBD2. After removal of 4 bases from V and 4 bases from J, the junction contained 10 bases not matched to a gene. The CDR3 length is 17 residues. The germline V gene has CDR1 SNHLY and CDR2 FYNNEI. In DNA, the CDR3 is TGTGCCAGCAGTGGGGCGGGAGGGCCGCGAGGCACCGGGGAGCTGTTTTTT. Translated, it gives CASSGAGGPRGTGELFF.

CDR3 sequence reads: CASSPTDRRGGRSESYGYTF. CDR3 DNA: TGTGCCAGCAGCCCGACCGACAGGCGGGGAGGAAGAAGCGAGTCTTATGGCTACACCTTC. This chain uses TRBV7-8 with TRBJ1-2, with D perhaps TRBD1 (6 bases). The germline CDR1 and CDR2 sequences are SGHVS and FQNEAQ. Trimming removed 5 bases from V and 5 bases from J, with 33 bases in between. The CDR3 loop spans 20 amino acids. Filled out from reference TRBV7-8 and TRBJ1-2, the complete variable domain reads GAGVSQSPRYKVAKRGQDVALRCDPISGHVSLFWYQQALGQGPEFLTYFQNEAQLDKSGLPSDRFFAERPEGSVSTLKIQRTQQEDSAVYLCASSPTDRRGGRSESYGYTFGSGTRLTVV.

This clonotype was observed at least ten times. V is TRBV2 and J is TRBJ1-1; weak D call: TRBD1 (6 bases). This CDR3 has 11 residues. Per germline, CDR1 SNHLY and CDR2 FYNNEI. Trimming stripped 6 bases from V and 6 bases from J, with 8 bases between. The CDR3 region is CASRTGPEAFF. The CDR3 bases are TGTGCCAGCAGGACAGGACCTGAAGCTTTCTTT.

This clonotype was counted at least ten times. Germline is not matched at one junction end, which may reflect a read error. The V and J genes are TRBV7-7 and TRBJ2-2, with 7 bases identical to TRBD1. The germline gives CDR1 SSHAT, CDR2 FNYEAQ (reference sequence). CDR3 length equals 12 residues. In DNA form, the CDR3 reads TGTGCTAGCAGCCCGGACAGGGGGGAGCTGTTTTTT. Its translation: CASSPDRGELFF.

This clonotype was seen many times. This rearrangement joins TRBV20-1 to TRBJ2-2, with D possibly being TRBD2 (6 bases). V was clipped by 6 bases and J by 1 base, with 18 bases between them. Germline-derived CDR1 and CDR2 are DFQATT and SNEGSKA (reference sequence). The CDR3 covers 16 residues. Here the CDR3 reads CSADRTAGLNTGELFF. For the CDR3, the DNA is TGCAGTGCGGACCGGACGGCGGGACTGAACACCGGGGAGCTGTTTTTT.

This clonotype came up once. V usage is TRBV6-9 and J usage is TRBJ2-7, with TRBD2 matching over 7 bases. Germline trimming cut 6 bases from V and 1 base from J; bases unmatched to any gene: 3. Per germline, CDR1 MNHGY and CDR2 SVAAGI. This CDR3 is built from 13 residues. CDR3 bases: TGTGCCAGCAGCTTACTAGCGTCCTACGAGCAGTACTTC. Translated, it gives CASSLLASYEQYF.

This clonotype was counted only a few times. The rearrangement links TRBV6-1 to TRBJ2-3, with D perhaps being TRBD1 or TRBD2 (5 bases each). The CDR3 spans 12 residues. Germline loops: CDR1 MNHNS, CDR2 SASEGT. V shed 11 bases and J shed 10 bases, with 19 bases lying between them. The CDR3: CAASRLGDAQYF. DNA of the CDR3: TGTGCCGCGTCCCGGCTGGGGGACGCGCAGTATTTT.

The chain has TRBV5-4 and TRBJ1-1, with D possibly matching TRBD1 (5 bases). The V and J ends lost 0 bases and 0 bases respectively, with 9 bases between them. This CDR3 has 15 amino acids. CDR1 is SGHNT, CDR2 YYREEE, per germline (reference sequence). The CDR3 DNA reads as TGTGCCAGCAGCTTGGGGGGCGCGTTGAACACTGAAGCTTTCTTT. It is translated as CASSLGGALNTEAFF.

The V call is TRBV6-5, the J call TRBJ1-2; 7 nucleotides match TRBD1. The junction had 6 bases not matched to a gene; V was cut back by 3 bases and J by 2 bases. There are 15 residues in the CDR3. CDR1 and CDR2 (germline): MNHEY, SVGAGI. CDR3: CASSYGDRLNYGYTF. The CDR3, as DNA: TGTGCCAGCAGTTATGGGGACAGATTAAACTATGGCTACACCTTC.

This clonotype was picked up many times. This rearrangement joins TRBV3-1 to TRBJ2-7, with 7 bases fitting TRBD1. V gave up 0 bases and J gave up 0 bases; unmatched junction bases: 5. CDR1 LGHDT and CDR2 YNNKEL come from the germline V gene (reference sequence). CDR3 size: 16 residues. CDR3 DNA sequence: TGTGCCAGCAGCCAAGAAGGGGGCTTACCCTCCTACGAGCAGTACTTC. Residues: CASSQEGGLPSYEQYF.

V gene TRBV3-1 combines with J gene TRBJ2-2, with 7 bases identical to TRBD2. Germline V lookup: CDR1 LGHDT, CDR2 YNNKEL (reference sequence). The J segment lost 7 bases and the V segment lost 7 bases, leaving 15 bases of the junction unmatched. This CDR3 is built from 16 residues. The CDR3: CASTPWAGVAVGELFF. CDR3 DNA: TGTGCCAGCACCCCGTGGGCGGGAGTTGCTGTCGGGGAGCTGTTTTTT. Looking up the rest from reference TRBV3-1 and TRBJ2-2 gives the full variable domain: DTAVSQTPKYLVTQMGNDKSIKCEQNLGHDTMYWYKQDSKKFLKIMFSYNNKELIINETVPNRFSPKSPDKAHLNLHINSLELGDSAVYFCASTPWAGVAVGELFFGEGSRLTVL.

This CDR3 is CAISERERQGTEKLFF. CDR3 nucleotide sequence: TGTGCCATCAGTGAGAGGGAGAGACAGGGCACGGAAAAACTGTTTTTT. The chain recombines TRBV10-3 with TRBJ1-4, with 7 nucleotides matching TRBD1. The trim removed 2 bases at V and 8 bases at J, leaving 11 bases unmatched. Germline V lookup: CDR1 ENHRY, CDR2 SYGVKD. CDR3 length: 16 amino acids.

This clonotype turned up a few times. This chain connects TRBV28 to TRBJ2-7; D is unresolved. This CDR3 comprises 13 residues. From germline, CDR1 is MDHEN and CDR2 SYDVKM. The V end lost 4 bases, the J end lost 0 bases, and 7 bases lay between the germline ends. The CDR3 DNA follows: TGTGCCAGCAGTTATGACTTCTCCTACGAGCAGTACTTC. It specifies CASSYDFSYEQYF.

This clonotype was recorded a few times. The rearrangement links TRBV6-1 to TRBJ2-2, with no clear D. The ends were cut back, 10 bases at V and 1 base at J, with 10 bases in the middle. The CDR3 has 13 amino acids. Looked up from germline, CDR1 is MNHNS and CDR2 is SASEGT. For the CDR3, the DNA is TGTGCCAACTATAACAGGAACACCGGGGAGCTGTTTTTT. Amino acid sequence: CANYNRNTGELFF.

The rearrangement joins TRBV5-1 to TRBJ2-3; D call uncertain. Germline CDR1 and CDR2: SGHRS and YFSETQ. Between the trimmed V and J ends, which lost 4 bases and 1 base, there was a span of 10 bases. CDR3 length: 14 residues. CDR3 bases: TGCGCCAGCAGCCAAGGACGGGGCACAGATACGCAGTATTTT. This sequence encodes CASSQGRGTDTQYF.

This clonotype has a count of ten or more. The rearrangement links TRBV29-1 to TRBJ2-5; the match to TRBD1 covers 8 bases. Trimming at V came to 5 bases and at J to 2 bases, leaving 4 bases not matched to a gene. This CDR3 is 13 amino acids long. Per the germline V gene, CDR1 is SQVTM and CDR2 is ANQGSEA. The chain's CDR3 is CSVSGTGQETQYF. In DNA form, the CDR3 reads TGCAGCGTTTCCGGGACAGGTCAAGAGACCCAGTACTTC. Looking up the rest from reference TRBV29-1 and TRBJ2-5 gives the full variable domain: SAVISQKPSRDICQRGTSLTIQCQVDSQVTMMFWYRQQPGQSLTLIATANQGSEATYESGFVIDKFPISRPNLTFSTLTVSNMSPEDSSIYLCSVSGTGQETQYFGPGTRLLVL.

This clonotype was recorded only once. This rearrangement joins TRBV6-2 or TRBV6-3 to TRBJ2-7, with D maybe TRBD1 (6 bases). V was clipped by 7 bases and J by 3 bases, with 16 bases between them. The CDR3 spans 14 residues. CDR1 MNHEY and CDR2 SVGEGT come from the germline V gene. The CDR3 region has the DNA TGTGCCAGCACCCGAAGGGGGACAAACTACGAGCAGTACTTC. This sequence encodes CASTRRGTNYEQYF.